Following are 20 T cell receptor beta chains from one sample sequenced in a study of CD4 T cells in relation to SARS-CoV-2 and coronaviruses (dated by TCRdb to about 2021). CD4+ T cells from unexposed donors were collected before the COVID-19 pandemic (2011-2018). Following 10 days of culture, the EasySep CD4+ T cell isolation kit was used to isolate CD4+ T cells. The library came from the immunoSEQ multiplex PCR assay. In its TCRdb copy, this immuneACCESS table keeps in-frame sequences only and misses some clones. Where compared with another copy, unresolved V genes explain less than half of these, and the others have no known cause. This sample holds 14,000 or so clones; just under 80% were observed only once. 18% of the sample is in the top ten clones. Their antigens remain unidentified. Specimen: CD4+ T cells from PBMCs, cultured in vitro. These receptors were taken from a human donor in good health.

This clone was picked up a small number of times. The chain carries TRBV24-1 and TRBJ2-2, with a weak D call TRBD2 (6 bases). V was trimmed by 5 bases and J by 0 bases, leaving 9 bases between them. The germline gives CDR1 KGHDR, CDR2 SFDVKD. There are 15 residues in the CDR3. CDR3 sequence: CATSVGGANTGELFF. CDR3 nucleotide sequence: TGTGCCACCAGTGTCGGCGGGGCGAACACCGGGGAGCTGTTTTTT.

This clone was seen just once. V gene TRBV6-5 combines with J gene TRBJ2-7; tentative D call: TRBD1 (6 bases). Looked up from germline, CDR1 is MNHEY and CDR2 is SVGAGI. The CDR3 extends over 12 amino acids. Trimming stripped 7 bases from V and 2 bases from J, with 9 bases between. The CDR3 bases are TGTGCCAGCAAACAGGGTGCCTACGAGCAGTACTTC. Protein: CASKQGAYEQYF.

V gene TRBV5-4 combines with J gene TRBJ2-3; TRBD1 might be the D (6 bases). Trimming removed 4 bases from V and 0 bases from J, with 15 bases in between. CDR1 and CDR2 (germline): SGHNT, YYREEE (reference sequence). The CDR3 has 16 residues. CDR3 nucleotide sequence: TGTGCCAGCAGCCCCCCAGGGGCGCAAAGCACAGATACGCAGTATTTT. Translation gives CASSPPGAQSTDTQYF.

This chain connects TRBV11-2 to TRBJ1-2; tentatively, D is TRBD1 (5 bases). The length of the CDR3 is 15 residues. V lost 0 bases and J 3 bases, leaving 11 bases between the germline ends. Germline assignment: CDR1 SGHAT and CDR2 FQNNGV. The CDR3 is CASSLDPWGDYGYTF. As DNA, the CDR3 is TGTGCCAGCAGCTTAGATCCTTGGGGGGACTATGGCTACACCTTC.

The chain is built from TRBV9 and TRBJ1-1; D is ambiguous. V shed 1 base and J shed 1 base, with 8 bases lying between them. The CDR3 is made up of 14 amino acids. The germline gives CDR1 SGDLS, CDR2 YYNGEE. CDR3 sequence reads: CASSVSGENTEAFF. For the CDR3, the DNA is TGTGCCAGCAGCGTATCCGGGGAGAACACTGAAGCTTTCTTT.

The CDR3 loop is CASSQTANYGYTF. The CDR3 coding sequence is TGCGCCAGCAGCCAGACAGCTAACTATGGCTACACCTTC. This chain connects TRBV5-1 to TRBJ1-2, with a possible D match to TRBD1 (5 bases). In germline, CDR1 is SGHRS, CDR2 YFSETQ. Deletions cut 4 bases from V and 0 bases from J, with 7 bases between. This CDR3 is 13 amino acids long.

The chain carries TRBV5-1 and TRBJ1-4; 10 positions agree with TRBD1. The V segment lost 4 bases and the J segment 9 bases; nucleotides outside the gene matches: 3. Per germline, CDR1 SGHRS and CDR2 YFSETQ. This CDR3 contains 13 residues. The CDR3 nucleotides are TGCGCCAGCAGCGGGGGACAGGGGAAAAAACTGTTTTTT. This encodes CASSGGQGKKLFF. Full variable domain (outside the CDR3, taken from reference TRBV5-1 and TRBJ1-4): KAGVTQTPRYLIKTRGQQVTLSCSPISGHRSVSWYQQTPGQGLQFLFEYFSETQRNKGNFPGRFSGRQFSNSRSEMNVSTLELGDSALYLCASSGGQGKKLFFGSGTQLSVL.

The chain joins TRBV2 to TRBJ2-3; D call uncertain. V was pared by 3 bases and J by 2 bases, with 3 bases between. The germline V gene has CDR1 SNHLY and CDR2 FYNNEI. The CDR3 extends over 12 amino acids. The CDR3: CASSEYTDTQYF. The CDR3 DNA follows: TGTGCCAGCAGTGAGTACACAGATACGCAGTATTTT. The whole variable domain, remainder taken from reference TRBV2 and TRBJ2-3, is EPEVTQTPSHQVTQMGQEVILRCVPISNHLYFYWYRQILGQKVEFLVSFYNNEISEKSEIFDDQFSVERPDGSNFTLKIRSTKLEDSAMYFCASSEYTDTQYFGPGTRLTVL.

The rearrangement links TRBV5-6 to TRBJ2-7, with 10 bases matching TRBD2. The V gene end was trimmed by 1 base and the J gene end by 7 bases; junction bases not matched to a gene: 2. This CDR3 region has 13 residues. Germline CDR1 and CDR2: SGHDT and YYEEEE. Written as DNA, the CDR3 is TGTGCCAGCAGCTTGTTAGCGGGAGGAGAGCAGTACTTC. This codes for CASSLLAGGEQYF.

The rearrangement links TRBV6-4 to TRBJ2-3; 9 nucleotides match TRBD2. In germline, CDR1 is MRHNA, CDR2 SNTAGT. V lost 6 bases to trimming and J lost 6 bases; unmatched junction nucleotides: 7. CDR3 size: 14 residues. The CDR3, as DNA: TGTGCCAGCAGCCGTAGCGGGAGTTCTGATACGCAGTATTTT. Translation gives CASSRSGSSDTQYF.

The genes are TRBV11-2 and TRBJ1-1, with unresolved D. Looked up from germline, CDR1 is SGHAT and CDR2 is FQNNGV. V shed 1 base and J shed 8 bases, with 11 bases lying between them. This CDR3 comprises 13 residues. CDR3 in DNA: TGTGCCAGCAGCTTAGGGGAGAACCTAGAAGCTTTCTTT. It yields the protein CASSLGENLEAFF.

The chain combines TRBV5-6 with TRBJ2-7; 8 bases are shared with TRBD1. The trim removed 10 bases at V and 5 bases at J, leaving 11 bases unmatched. This CDR3 is 13 amino acids long. Per the germline V gene, CDR1 is SGHDT and CDR2 is YYEEEE. DNA of the CDR3: TGTGCCTCCTTAAATGACAGGGGAAACGAGCAGTACTTC. Its protein product is CASLNDRGNEQYF.

This clone has just a few counts. This chain connects TRBV5-1 to TRBJ2-2; the match to TRBD2 covers 7 bases. This CDR3 comprises 15 residues. V shed 1 base and J 3 bases; nucleotides not matched to a gene: 3. Per the germline V gene, CDR1 is SGHRS and CDR2 is YFSETQ. CDR3 DNA sequence: TGCGCCAGCAGCTTGTCACTAGCGTACACCGGGGAGCTGTTTTTT. As protein: CASSLSLAYTGELFF.

This rearrangement joins TRBV19 to TRBJ1-5; no clear D. Per the germline V gene, CDR1 is LNHDA and CDR2 is SQIVND (reference sequence). The CDR3 spans 13 residues. Trimming shortened V by 5 bases and J by 2 bases, and 7 bases separated the two germline ends. CDR3 coding DNA: TGTGCCAGTAGTTTGACGGGCAATCAGCCCCAGCATTTT. As protein: CASSLTGNQPQHF.

The chain uses TRBV11-2 and TRBJ2-7, with TRBD1 as a possible D gene (5 bases). Trimming left V 5 bases short and J 3 bases short, with 11 bases between. This CDR3 contains 13 residues. Germline CDR1 reads SGHAT; CDR2 reads FQNNGV. The CDR3 spells CASSNGAGYEQYF. CDR3 nucleotide sequence: TGTGCCAGCAGCAATGGGGCCGGCTACGAGCAGTACTTC.

This clone was recorded only once. The gene calls are TRBV5-5 and TRBJ1-5, with D hard to call. V lost 3 bases and J lost 0, with 10 bases in between. In germline, CDR1 is SGHKS, CDR2 YYEKEE (reference sequence). This CDR3 is 15 amino acids long. The CDR3 region has the DNA TGTGCCAGCAGCTGGGCCGCTAATAGCAATCAGCCCCAGCATTTT. Its protein product is CASSWAANSNQPQHF.

The rearrangement links TRBV4-1 to TRBJ1-3; tentatively, D is TRBD1 (5 bases). Trimming left V 4 bases short and J 0 bases short, with 16 bases between. This CDR3 contains 17 residues. Germline V gene lookup returns CDR1 MGHRA and CDR2 YSYEKL. The CDR3 DNA sequence: TGCGCCAGCAGCCTCGTGGGAGAGGGGATCTCTGGAAACACCATATATTTT. As protein: CASSLVGEGISGNTIYF.

The rearrangement joins TRBV7-3 to TRBJ2-7, with a possible D match to TRBD2 (5 bases). The CDR3 extends over 13 amino acids. Germline-derived CDR1 and CDR2 are SGHTA and FQGTGA. V was clipped by 4 bases and J by 3 bases, with 10 bases between them. In DNA form, the CDR3 reads TGTGCCAGCAGCTCCGCGGCGGGCTACGAGCAGTACTTC. It codes for CASSSAAGYEQYF.

This sequence joins TRBV27 and TRBJ1-5; weak D call: TRBD1 (5 bases). Trimming shortened V by 4 bases and J by 3 bases, and 10 bases separated the two germline ends. The germline CDR1 and CDR2 sequences are MNHEY and SMNVEV (reference sequence). The CDR3 contains 14 residues. CDR3 bases: TGTGCCAGCAGTTACGGGGACTCCAATCAGCCCCAGCATTTT. Protein product: CASSYGDSNQPQHF.

This clone has just one count. The chain recombines TRBV7-2 with TRBJ2-2; D unresolved. The ends were cut back, 4 bases at V and 3 bases at J, with 3 bases in the middle. CDR3 length equals 12 residues. Germline values: CDR1 SGHTA, CDR2 FQGNSA. The CDR3 nucleotides read TGTGCCAGCAGCTCTTACACCGGGGAGCTGTTTTTT. It translates to CASSSYTGELFF.